What follows is one TCR beta chain and its context. This clone appeared once. Its target antigen remains unknown. No much larger clonotype is one base removed from it; base qualities were not supplied. TCRbeta CDR3 regions were amplified from genomic DNA by means of the immunoSEQ Assay, a bias-controlled multiplex PCR. Processing in the source paper ran as follows. Nucleated cell counts per sample were estimated from amplification of reference gene primers within the assay. To quantify the absolute abundance of each unique TCRbeta CDR3 rearrangement, sequence reads were collapsed and filtered. For each sample, productive Simpson clonality was calculated as the square root of Simpson's diversity index across productive rearrangements. Not all clones reach the TCRdb copy of this immuneACCESS table, which keeps in-frame sequences only. Checked studies attribute under half of the gap to unresolved V genes and leave the rest unexplained. V, J and clone size were drawn from that table, and D and trimming were deduced from the DNA. In all, the sample holds more than 300,000 clones, and around 86% of those were seen once. The ten top clones hold nearly 6.5% of the sample.

This sample is part of a study of blood T cell repertoires in COVID-19 (dated by TCRdb to the early 2020s). Looking at the study overall: The collaborator samples originated in the United States, Italy and Spain and spanned the acute and convalescent phases of COVID-19. A de-identified subject ID, COVID-19 status, age in years and sex were almost always included in the sample metadata. The material from the prospective study consisted of cDNA or gDNA derived from T cells, B-cell-depleted T cells, or PBMCs. A freely available public database, intended as a resource for researchers studying the immune response to SARS-CoV-2, is where the repertoires were released. Samples were obtained from the ongoing ImmuneRACE study (first 160 participants) and from 1,254 subjects provided by 6 global collaborators. Subjects who had been exposed to COVID-19, were actively infected with it, or had recovered from it provided the deeply sampled blood TCRbeta repertoires that made up the dataset. Where HLA class I and class II types were available, the types were taken from metadata supplied by the sample provider, not from assay-based typing. General conclusions and limits of the study: The amount of clinical and demographic metadata varied by source and participant and was provided uncurated.

V is trimmed back by 7 bases and J by 5 bases, and the junction contains 7 bases that no gene match accounts for. The CDR3, cysteine through phenylalanine, is 12 amino acids long. CDR3 DNA is the only sequence kept; it has 36 bases, read in frame from the first base. CDR1 is given as SQVTM and CDR2 as ANQGSEA, both from the germline V gene. In Seattle, one collaborating source enrolled patients while the infection was active and tracked those patients longitudinally over the course of disease. Each collaborating institution followed its own protocols to collect whole blood in K2EDTA tubes. Collaborator samples were shipped for TCRbeta analysis as frozen whole blood, isolated PBMCs, or DNA extracted from either sample type.

In this chain, TRBV29-1 is recombined with TRBJ2-5, with TRBD2 matching 7 junction bases. The source of this sequence is a woman in her forties or fifties with COVID-19, enrolled during active disease. Sequenced material: peripheral blood. Here is the DNA: TGCAGCGGCACTGCGGGAGTTGAGACCCAGTACTTC. This encodes CSGTAGVETQYF.